The clone carrying this T cell receptor (beta chain) was detected a few times. Antigen unknown. V lost 4 bases, J lost 9 bases, and 7 bases lay in between. The CDR3 consists of 12 residues. CDR1 is MNHNS and CDR2 is SASEGT in the germline V gene. This entry comes from a study of response to subunit inactivated influenza vaccine. Study-wide points: Each seasonal influenza vaccination, the authors suggested, recruits few new T cells.

TCRdb re-called the RT-PCR reads with MiXCR, one entry per CDR3 protein. The sample contains a few hundred thousand distinct CDR3 sequences, 11% of which appear only once. The receptor was derived from a man aged 45-65 years who received an inactivated influenza vaccine. The specimen comprised PBMCs from blood, sampled 40 to 50 days after vaccination. The chain employs TRBV6-1 and TRBJ1-6; D might be TRBD1 (6 bases). In nucleotides, the CDR3 is TGTGCCAGCAGTGCGACAGGTTCACCCCTCCACTTT. Encoded protein: CASSATGSPLHF.